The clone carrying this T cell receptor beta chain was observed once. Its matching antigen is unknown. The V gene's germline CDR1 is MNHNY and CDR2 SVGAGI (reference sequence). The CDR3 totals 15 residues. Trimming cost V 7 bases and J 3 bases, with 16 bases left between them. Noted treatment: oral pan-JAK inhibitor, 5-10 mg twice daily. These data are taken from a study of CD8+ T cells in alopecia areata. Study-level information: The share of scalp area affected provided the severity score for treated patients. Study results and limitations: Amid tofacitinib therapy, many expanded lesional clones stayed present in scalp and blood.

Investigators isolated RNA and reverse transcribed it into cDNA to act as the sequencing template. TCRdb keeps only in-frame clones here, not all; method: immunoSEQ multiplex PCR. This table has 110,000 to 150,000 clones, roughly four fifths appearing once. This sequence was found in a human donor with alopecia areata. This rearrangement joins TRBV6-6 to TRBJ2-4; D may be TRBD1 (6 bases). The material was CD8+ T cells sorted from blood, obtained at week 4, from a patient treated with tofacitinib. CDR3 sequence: CASTRGESGKNIQYF. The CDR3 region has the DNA TGTGCCAGCACCAGGGGAGAGTCGGGCAAAAACATTCAGTACTTC.